The 18 T cell receptor beta chains presented below share a single source sample, sequenced in a study of T cells in Graves' hyperthyroidism and ophthalmopathy. TCR beta CDR3 regions were amplified from RNA. First-round RT-PCR with HTBI primers amplified the TCR CDR3 region. From the multiplex PCR reads, TCRdb called clonotypes with MiXCR, one entry per CDR3 protein. In the table there are over 250,000 distinct CDR3 sequences, 22% of which are singletons. Sequencing was carried out using blood. These receptor sequences come from a man aged 25 to 40 with Graves' ophthalmopathy.

The V and J genes are TRBV7-9 and TRBJ1-1, with D maybe TRBD1 (5 bases). Trimming removed 0 bases at V and 1 base at J, with 15 bases between. Germline assignment: CDR1 SEHNR and CDR2 FQNEAQ (reference sequence). The CDR3 is 17 residues long. CDR3 bases: TGTGCCAGCAGCTTAGCGCTCGGGGGAAGAACGAACACTGAAGCTTTCTTT. Protein product: CASSLALGGRTNTEAFF. The variable domain in full, with the rest retrieved from reference TRBV7-9 and TRBJ1-1, is DTGVSQNPRHKITKRGQNVTFRCDPISEHNRLYWYRQTLGQGPEFLTYFQNEAQLEKSRLLSDRFSAERPKGSFSTLEIQRTEQGDSAMYLCASSLALGGRTNTEAFFGQGTRLTVV.

This sequence joins TRBV7-8 and TRBJ2-1; 11 positions match TRBD2. V shed 4 bases, J shed 3 bases, and the junction held 14 bases outside the gene matches. CDR3 length: 19 residues. In germline, CDR1 is SGHVS, CDR2 FQNEAQ. The CDR3 sequence: CASSSALVSGRASYNEQFF. In DNA form, the CDR3 reads TGTGCCAGCAGCTCCGCCCTTGTTAGCGGGAGGGCGAGCTACAATGAGCAGTTCTTC.

This sequence joins TRBV11-2 and TRBJ2-5, with D hard to call. The length of the CDR3 is 12 residues. Between the trimmed V and J ends, which lost 4 bases and 2 bases, there was a span of 5 bases. From germline, CDR1 is SGHAT and CDR2 FQNNGV. CDR3 loop: CASSYFQETQYF. DNA of the CDR3: TGTGCCAGCAGCTATTTTCAAGAGACCCAGTACTTC.

The chain employs TRBV7-8 and TRBJ2-1; 14 bases line up with TRBD2. The V gene's germline CDR1 is SGHVS and CDR2 FQNEAQ. The CDR3 extends over 15 amino acids. V was pared by 5 bases and J by 9 bases, with 6 bases of the junction left unmatched. DNA of the CDR3: TGTGCCAGCAGCCAGACTAGCGGGAGGGCCTTTGAGCAGTTCTTC. Its translation is CASSQTSGRAFEQFF.

This clonotype has a handful of counts. The chain links TRBV20-1 to TRBJ1-1; possible D gene TRBD1, 5 bases. The CDR3 extends over 16 amino acids. V lost 0 bases and J lost 2, with 16 bases in between. Germline V lookup: CDR1 DFQATT, CDR2 SNEGSKA (reference sequence). CDR3 nucleotide sequence: TGCAGTGCTAGAGATCCCAGGGCCCCGGGAAACACTGAAGCTTTCTTT. This codes for CSARDPRAPGNTEAFF.

This clonotype has only a few counts. This rearrangement joins TRBV24-1 to TRBJ2-6; D is possibly TRBD2 (5 bases). The ends were cut back, 1 base at V and 2 bases at J, with 5 bases in the middle. There are 15 residues in the CDR3. Germline CDR1 KGHDR, CDR2 SFDVKD. The CDR3 here is CATSDFGAGANVLTF. CDR3 sequence (DNA): TGTGCCACCAGTGATTTCGGGGCTGGGGCCAACGTCCTGACTTTC.

The CDR3 protein is CASSPPDRAKNIQYF. In DNA form, the CDR3 reads TGTGCCAGCTCACCCCCCGACAGAGCCAAAAACATTCAGTACTTC. The rearrangement links TRBV18 to TRBJ2-4; maybe TRBD1 (5 bases). The CDR3 runs 15 residues. Germline V CDR1 and CDR2: KGHSH, LQKENI. V gave up 3 bases and J gave up 0 bases, with 9 bases separating them.

V gene TRBV6-1 combines with J gene TRBJ1-2; unclear D gene. The CDR3 extends over 14 amino acids. Germline V CDR1 and CDR2: MNHNS, SASEGT. Between the trimmed V and J ends, which lost 6 bases and 4 bases, there was a span of 15 bases. CDR3 DNA: TGTGCCAGCAGCCTCGGAGATAGCCCCTATGGCTACACCTTC. Translated: CASSLGDSPYGYTF.

The genes are TRBV15 and TRBJ1-1; tentative D call: TRBD1 (5 bases). The CDR3 contains 15 residues. Germline CDR1 LNHNV, CDR2 YYDKDF (reference sequence). The germline V and J ends were trimmed by 3 bases and 0 bases, with 11 bases remaining between them. CDR3: CATSSGWGMNTEAFF. As DNA, the CDR3 is TGTGCCACCAGCAGCGGGTGGGGGATGAACACTGAAGCTTTCTTT.

This clonotype was seen only a few times. The genes are TRBV30 and TRBJ1-1; D call uncertain. The CDR3 is 14 amino acids. Germline CDR1 GTSNPN, CDR2 SVGIG (reference sequence). V was shortened by 1 base and J by 1 base, with 10 bases between the two germline ends. The DNA of the CDR3 is TGTGCCTGGAGTGGATCAGCGACGAACACTGAAGCTTTCTTT. Translation: CAWSGSATNTEAFF.

The chain combines TRBV30 with TRBJ2-1; D could derive from TRBD1 or TRBD2 (5 bases each). Germline V CDR1 and CDR2: GTSNPN, SVGIG (reference sequence). The CDR3 totals 14 residues. Trimming pared 3 bases from V and 8 bases from J, leaving 17 bases between. CDR3 residues: CAWSRDGHIHEQFF. CDR3 DNA: TGTGCCTGGAGCCGGGACGGACACATTCATGAGCAGTTCTTC.

The rearrangement links TRBV29-1 to TRBJ1-6; tentatively, D is TRBD1 (5 bases). The germline V and J ends were trimmed by 4 bases and 7 bases, with 14 bases remaining between them. This CDR3 has 14 residues. Per the germline V gene, CDR1 is SQVTM and CDR2 is ANQGSEA. Here the CDR3 reads CSVGGTDENSPLHF. The CDR3 bases are TGCAGCGTTGGGGGGACGGATGAAAATTCACCCCTCCACTTT.

This clonotype occurred many times. The rearrangement joins TRBV28 to TRBJ1-1; no clear D. CDR1 is MDHEN and CDR2 is SYDVKM in the germline V gene. The CDR3 loop spans 17 amino acids. V dropped 4 bases and J dropped 2 bases, with 20 bases sitting between them. The DNA for the CDR3 is TGTGCCAGCAGTTCCATCACGGCGAGCCATTCTAACACTGAAGCTTTCTTT. This gives the protein CASSSITASHSNTEAFF.

This clonotype was found once. At one boundary the junction diverges from the germline segment, which might be a read error. The CDR3 loop reads CASSYSTPAPQHF. In DNA form, the CDR3 reads TGTGCCAGCAGTTACTCTACCCCGGCGCCCCAGCATTTT. The rearrangement joins TRBV6-4 to TRBJ1-5; D unclear. CDR3 length equals 13 residues. Germline CDR1 reads MRHNA; CDR2 reads SNTAGT.

CDR3 in DNA: TGTGCCAGCAGTTACAGCTTGATGAGAAGCTCCTACAATGAGCAGTTCTTC. It encodes CASSYSLMRSSYNEQFF. The rearrangement uses TRBV6-5 and TRBJ2-1; D is unresolved. The CDR3 is made up of 17 amino acids. Germline lookup yields CDR1 MNHEY and CDR2 SVGAGI. The V end was cut by 2 bases, the J end by 0 bases, with 14 bases between.

The genes are TRBV7-9 and TRBJ2-7; TRBD1 matches 8 bases. V was pared by 4 bases and J by 7 bases, with 6 bases of the junction left unmatched. Germline CDR1 reads SEHNR; CDR2 reads FQNEAQ (reference sequence). The CDR3 runs 13 residues. CDR3 coding DNA: TGTGCCAGCAGCTCGGAAGACAGGGGAGAGCAGTACTTC. Its protein product is CASSSEDRGEQYF.

In this sample, this clonotype turned up many times. The chain couples TRBV12-3 or TRBV12-4 to TRBJ1-2, with 8 positions matching TRBD1. The CDR3 has 14 residues. The V gene end was trimmed by 5 bases and the J gene end by 2 bases; junction bases not matched to a gene: 4. CDR3 sequence: CASSPGTGNYGYTF. The CDR3 DNA follows: TGTGCCAGCAGTCCCGGGACAGGCAACTATGGCTACACCTTC.

As DNA, the CDR3 is TGCAGTGCTAGAGGACTAGCGGGGAATGAGCAGTTCTTC. As protein: CSARGLAGNEQFF. The V call is TRBV20-1, the J call TRBJ2-1; 11 bases are shared with TRBD2. V was clipped by 1 base and J by 7 bases; unmatched bases: 0. CDR1 DFQATT and CDR2 SNEGSKA come from the germline V gene (reference sequence). This CDR3 has 13 amino acids.